This TCR beta chain was profiled in a study of blood T cells in healthy people across ages. Study-level results: Reliance upon unsorted PBMCs precluded definitive naive versus antigen-experienced comparison.

The V gene's germline CDR1 is SQVTM and CDR2 ANQGSEA. V lost 4 bases to trimming and J lost 5 bases; unmatched junction nucleotides: 5. The CDR3 contains 14 residues. On this clonotype itself: Its antigen remains unknown.

With a J-beta primer mix and a sample-barcoded 5' primer, a second PCR ran about 7 to 12 cycles. One entry per CDR3 protein, called by TCRdb with MiXCR from the 5' RACE reads. The sample contains about 1.4 million distinct CDR3 sequences, around 59% of which appear only once. The rearrangement uses TRBV29-1 and TRBJ2-1, with 10 bases identical to TRBD1. Sequencing was carried out using blood. The sequence was collected from a man between 18 and 29 years old in good health. The CDR3 here is CSVGRTGGNNEQFF. The CDR3 nucleotides are TGCAGCGTTGGGAGGACAGGGGGAAACAATGAGCAGTTCTTC.